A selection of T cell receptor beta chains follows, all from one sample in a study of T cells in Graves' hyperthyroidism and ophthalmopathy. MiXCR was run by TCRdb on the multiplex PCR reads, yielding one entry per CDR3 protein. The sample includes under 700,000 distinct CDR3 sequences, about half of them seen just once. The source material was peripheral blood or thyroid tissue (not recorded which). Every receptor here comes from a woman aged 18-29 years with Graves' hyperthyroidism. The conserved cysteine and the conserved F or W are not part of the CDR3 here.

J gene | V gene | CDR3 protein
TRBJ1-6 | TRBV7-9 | ASSTTPRGLNSPLH
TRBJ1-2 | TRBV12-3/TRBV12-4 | ASRQDDYGYT
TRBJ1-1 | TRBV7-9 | ASSLDFEAF
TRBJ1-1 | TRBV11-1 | ASSPDRVVRTEAF
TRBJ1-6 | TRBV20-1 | SANDRTQSPLH
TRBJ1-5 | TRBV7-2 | ASSYRGYSNQPQH
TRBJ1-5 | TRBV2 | ASTKAGGDQPQH
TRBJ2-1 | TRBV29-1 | GVEGDRDEQF
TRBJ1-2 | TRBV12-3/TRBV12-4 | ASSSLRGGYGYT
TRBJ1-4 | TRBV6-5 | AISYRAANEKLF
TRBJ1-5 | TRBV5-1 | ASSLEQGGQPQH
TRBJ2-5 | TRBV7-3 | ASSPVPGKETQY
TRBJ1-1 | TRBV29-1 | SVWSGTPNTEAF
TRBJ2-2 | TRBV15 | ATSRTYRLDRGPSPDTGELF
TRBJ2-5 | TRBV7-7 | ASPRRMRSETQY
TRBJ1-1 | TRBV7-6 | ASRDGDMNTEAF
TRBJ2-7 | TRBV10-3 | AISERTGRGYEQY
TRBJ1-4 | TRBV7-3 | ASSRTGAEKLF
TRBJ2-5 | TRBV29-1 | SVEEARETQY
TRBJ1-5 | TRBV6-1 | ASSDGGAQPQH
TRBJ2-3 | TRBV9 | ASSSDTQY
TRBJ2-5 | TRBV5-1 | ASSLLGSQY